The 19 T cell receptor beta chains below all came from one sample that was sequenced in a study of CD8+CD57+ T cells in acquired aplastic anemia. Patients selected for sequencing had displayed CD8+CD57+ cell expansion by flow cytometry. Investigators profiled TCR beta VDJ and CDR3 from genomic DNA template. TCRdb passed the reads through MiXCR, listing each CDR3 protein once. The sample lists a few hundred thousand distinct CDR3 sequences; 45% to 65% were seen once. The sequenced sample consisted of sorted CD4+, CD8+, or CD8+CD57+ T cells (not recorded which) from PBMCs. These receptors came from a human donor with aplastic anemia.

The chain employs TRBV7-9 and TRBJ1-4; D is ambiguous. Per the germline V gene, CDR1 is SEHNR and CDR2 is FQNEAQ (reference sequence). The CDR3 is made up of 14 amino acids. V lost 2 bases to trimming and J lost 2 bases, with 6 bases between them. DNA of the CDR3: TGTGCCAGCAGCTTATGGGGTACTAATGAAAAACTGTTTTTT. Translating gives CASSLWGTNEKLFF. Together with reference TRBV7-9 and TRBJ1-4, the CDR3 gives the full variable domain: DTGVSQNPRHKITKRGQNVTFRCDPISEHNRLYWYRQTLGQGPEFLTYFQNEAQLEKSRLLSDRFSAERPKGSFSTLEIQRTEQGDSAMYLCASSLWGTNEKLFFGSGTQLSVL.

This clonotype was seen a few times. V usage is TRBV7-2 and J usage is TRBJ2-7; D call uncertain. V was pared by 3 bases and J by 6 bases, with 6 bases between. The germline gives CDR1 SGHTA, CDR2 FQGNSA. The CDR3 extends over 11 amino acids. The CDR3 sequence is CASSFSREQYF. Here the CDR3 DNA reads TGTGCCAGCAGCTTTTCCCGCGAGCAGTACTTC.

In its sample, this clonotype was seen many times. CDR3 in amino acids: CAIGAGPAYNEQFF. The CDR3 DNA reads as TGTGCCATCGGGGCGGGACCGGCGTACAATGAGCAGTTCTTC. The chain joins TRBV10-3 to TRBJ2-1; tentative D call: TRBD2 (6 bases). The germline CDR1 and CDR2 sequences are ENHRY and SYGVKD. The CDR3 has 14 residues. V lost 8 bases and J lost 4, with 15 bases in between.

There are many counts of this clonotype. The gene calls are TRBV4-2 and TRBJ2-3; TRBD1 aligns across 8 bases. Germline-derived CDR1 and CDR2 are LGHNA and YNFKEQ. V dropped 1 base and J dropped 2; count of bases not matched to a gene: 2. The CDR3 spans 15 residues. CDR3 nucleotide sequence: TGTGCCAGCAGCCAAGCGACAGGGGCCACAGATACGCAGTATTTT. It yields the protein CASSQATGATDTQYF.

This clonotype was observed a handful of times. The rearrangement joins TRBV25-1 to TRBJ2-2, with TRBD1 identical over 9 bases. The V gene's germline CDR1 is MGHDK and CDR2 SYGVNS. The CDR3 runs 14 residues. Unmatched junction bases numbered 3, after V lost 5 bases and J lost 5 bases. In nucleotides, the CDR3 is TGTGCCAGCAGTCCCGGGACAGGGACCGGGGAGCTGTTTTTT. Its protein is CASSPGTGTGELFF.

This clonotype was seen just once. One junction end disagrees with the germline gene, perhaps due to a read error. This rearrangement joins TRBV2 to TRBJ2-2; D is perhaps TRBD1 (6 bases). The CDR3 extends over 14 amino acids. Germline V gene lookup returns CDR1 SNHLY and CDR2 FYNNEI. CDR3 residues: CASSTRGLVGELLF. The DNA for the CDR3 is TGCGCCAGCAGTACCAGGGGATTGGTCGGGGAGCTGCTTTTT.

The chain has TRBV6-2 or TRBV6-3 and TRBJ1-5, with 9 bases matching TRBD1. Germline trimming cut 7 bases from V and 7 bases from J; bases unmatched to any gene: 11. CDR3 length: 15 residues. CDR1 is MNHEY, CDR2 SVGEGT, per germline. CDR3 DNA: TGTGCCAGCACAAGCACAGGGGGCGCCTACCAGCCCCAGCATTTT. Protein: CASTSTGGAYQPQHF.

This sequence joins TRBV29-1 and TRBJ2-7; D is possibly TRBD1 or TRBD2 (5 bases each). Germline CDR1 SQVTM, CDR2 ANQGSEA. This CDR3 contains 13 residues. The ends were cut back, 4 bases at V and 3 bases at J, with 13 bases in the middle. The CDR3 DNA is TGCAGCGTTGGGGACGGTGGGGACTACGAGCAGTACTTC. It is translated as CSVGDGGDYEQYF.

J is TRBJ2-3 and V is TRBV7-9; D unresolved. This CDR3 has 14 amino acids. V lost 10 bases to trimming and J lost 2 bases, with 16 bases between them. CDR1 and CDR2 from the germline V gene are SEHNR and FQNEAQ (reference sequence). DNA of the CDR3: TGTGCCAACACTACAGTGGTAACCACAGATACGCAGTATTTT. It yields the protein CANTTVVTTDTQYF.

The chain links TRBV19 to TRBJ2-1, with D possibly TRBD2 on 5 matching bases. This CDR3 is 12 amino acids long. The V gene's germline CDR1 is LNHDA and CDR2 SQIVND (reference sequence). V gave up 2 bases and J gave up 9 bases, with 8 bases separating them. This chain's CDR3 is CASSIPSGEQFF. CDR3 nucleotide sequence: TGTGCCAGTAGTATACCGAGCGGTGAGCAGTTCTTC.

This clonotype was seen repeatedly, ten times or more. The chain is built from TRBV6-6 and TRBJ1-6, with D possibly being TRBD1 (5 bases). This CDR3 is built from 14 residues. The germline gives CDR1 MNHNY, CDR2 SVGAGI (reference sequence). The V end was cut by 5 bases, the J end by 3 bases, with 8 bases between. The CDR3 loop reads CASSRTSYNSPLHF. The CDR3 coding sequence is TGTGCCAGCAGTCGGACAAGCTATAATTCACCCCTCCACTTT.

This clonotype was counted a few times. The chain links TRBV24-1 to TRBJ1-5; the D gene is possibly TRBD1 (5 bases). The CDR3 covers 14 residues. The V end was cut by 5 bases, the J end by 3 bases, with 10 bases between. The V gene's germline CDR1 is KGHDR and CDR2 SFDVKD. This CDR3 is CATSGEGFNQPQHF. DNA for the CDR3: TGTGCCACCAGTGGCGAGGGGTTCAATCAGCCCCAGCATTTT.

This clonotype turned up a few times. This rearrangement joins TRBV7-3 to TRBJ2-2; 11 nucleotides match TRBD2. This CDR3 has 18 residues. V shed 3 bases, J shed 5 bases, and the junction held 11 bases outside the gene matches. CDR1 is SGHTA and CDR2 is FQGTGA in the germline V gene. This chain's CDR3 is CASSFLPIAGGPTGELFF. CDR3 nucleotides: TGTGCCAGCAGCTTCCTCCCCATAGCGGGAGGGCCAACCGGGGAGCTGTTTTTT.

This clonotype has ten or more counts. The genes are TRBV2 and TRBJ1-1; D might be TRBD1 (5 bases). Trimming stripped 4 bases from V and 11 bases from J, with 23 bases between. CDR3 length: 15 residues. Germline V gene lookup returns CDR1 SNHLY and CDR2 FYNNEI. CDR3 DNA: TGTGCCAGCAGTGGGGGGTTAATGCGGTCAACGGGGGCTTTCTTT. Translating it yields CASSGGLMRSTGAFF.

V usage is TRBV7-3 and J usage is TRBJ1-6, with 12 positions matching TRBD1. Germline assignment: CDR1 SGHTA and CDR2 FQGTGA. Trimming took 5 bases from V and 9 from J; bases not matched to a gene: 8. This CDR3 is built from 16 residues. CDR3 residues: CASSRTGTGGSSPLHF. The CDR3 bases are TGTGCCAGCAGCCGGACTGGGACAGGGGGCAGTTCACCCCTCCACTTT.

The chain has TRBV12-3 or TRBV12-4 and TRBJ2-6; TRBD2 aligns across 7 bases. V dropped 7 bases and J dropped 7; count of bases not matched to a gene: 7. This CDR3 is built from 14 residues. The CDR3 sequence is CASTVRGGANVLTF. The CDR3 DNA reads TGTGCCAGCACCGTTCGCGGGGGTGCCAACGTCCTGACTTTC.

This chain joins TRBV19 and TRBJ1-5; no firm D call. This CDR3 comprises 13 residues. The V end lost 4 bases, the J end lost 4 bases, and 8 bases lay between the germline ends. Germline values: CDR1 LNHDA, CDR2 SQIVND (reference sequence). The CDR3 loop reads CASSKTRNQPQHF. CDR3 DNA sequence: TGTGCCAGTAGTAAGACCCGAAATCAGCCCCAGCATTTT.

The CDR3, as DNA: TGTGCCAGCAGCTTAAGGATGCGAGAGACCCAGTACTTC. This gives the protein CASSLRMRETQYF. V and J are TRBV7-3 and TRBJ2-5; D unclear. The CDR3 has 13 amino acids. CDR1 and CDR2 from the germline V gene are SGHTA and FQGTGA. The V and J ends lost 1 base and 4 bases respectively, with 7 bases between them. Together with reference TRBV7-3 and TRBJ2-5, the CDR3 gives the full variable domain: GAGVSQTPSNKVTEKGKYVELRCDPISGHTALYWYRQSLGQGPEFLIYFQGTGAADDSGLPNDRFFAVRPEGSVSTLKIQRTERGDSAVYLCASSLRMRETQYFGPGTRLLVL.

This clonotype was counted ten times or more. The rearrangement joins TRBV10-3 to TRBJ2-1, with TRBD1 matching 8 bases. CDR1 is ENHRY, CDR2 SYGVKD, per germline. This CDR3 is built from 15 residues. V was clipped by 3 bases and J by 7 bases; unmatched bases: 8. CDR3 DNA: TGTGCCATCAGTGATGACACAGGGGGTAAAAATGAGCAGTTCTTC. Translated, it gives CAISDDTGGKNEQFF.